The 19 T cell receptor beta chains given below trace back to one sample, sequenced in a study of human T cells and chemical hapten exposure. One entry per CDR3 protein results from TCRdb running MiXCR on the RACE reads. The profile shows some 89,000 distinct CDR3 sequences, 25% to 35% of them singletons. Described time point: patch test 3, about 24 weeks after DPC sensitization. This sample's treatment: therapeutic diphenylcyclopropenone sensitization with weekly scalp DPC. Sequenced here: whole blood, sampled in connection with sensitization to the hapten diphenylcyclopropenone (DPC). Receptor source: a middle-aged man with alopecia areata. Some clones in this sample may be carry-over from other donors' samples.

The rearrangement links TRBV9 to TRBJ2-7; 10 bases line up with TRBD2. The CDR3 contains 15 residues. Trimming took 3 bases from V and 4 from J; bases not matched to a gene: 7. Germline-derived CDR1 and CDR2 are SGDLS and YYNGEE. CDR3 coding DNA: TGTGCCAGCAGCGCCGGCCTAGCGGGAGTGTACGAGCAGTACTTC. Translation gives CASSAGLAGVYEQYF.

V is TRBV20-1 and J is TRBJ2-7; 11 nucleotides match TRBD1. This CDR3 is built from 12 residues. The germline gives CDR1 DFQATT, CDR2 SNEGSKA (reference sequence). The trim removed 5 bases at V and 3 bases at J, leaving 0 bases unmatched. The CDR3 DNA reads TGCAGTGCTGGGACAGGGGGCTACGAGCAGTACTTC. This sequence encodes CSAGTGGYEQYF.

The sample holds a few counts of this clonotype. The J gene is TRBJ1-1, the V gene TRBV7-8; no firm D call. The CDR3 loop spans 16 amino acids. Per germline, CDR1 SGHVS and CDR2 FQNEAQ. V was shortened by 2 bases and J by 0 bases, with 13 bases between the two germline ends. CDR3 residues: CASSLTSVGVNTEAFF. In nucleotides, the CDR3 is TGTGCCAGCAGCTTAACATCTGTCGGGGTGAACACTGAAGCTTTCTTT.

The rearrangement joins TRBV12-3 or TRBV12-4 to TRBJ1-4; D is uncertain. Trimming pared 3 bases from V and 0 bases from J, leaving 8 bases between. The CDR3 contains 15 residues. Here the CDR3 reads CASSFGRSTNEKLFF. In DNA, the CDR3 is TGTGCCAGCAGTTTTGGTCGGTCAACTAATGAAAAACTGTTTTTT.

This clonotype showed up just a few times. This chain connects TRBV7-8 to TRBJ2-1; TRBD1 is a possible D gene (6 bases). Per the germline V gene, CDR1 is SGHVS and CDR2 is FQNEAQ. The CDR3 is made up of 14 amino acids. V lost 2 bases and J lost 1, with 6 bases in between. CDR3 sequence: CASSLQGSYNEQFF. DNA for the CDR3: TGTGCCAGCAGCTTACAGGGGTCCTACAATGAGCAGTTCTTC. Drawing the rest from reference TRBV7-8 and TRBJ2-1, the complete variable domain is GAGVSQSPRYKVAKRGQDVALRCDPISGHVSLFWYQQALGQGPEFLTYFQNEAQLDKSGLPSDRFFAERPEGSVSTLKIQRTQQEDSAVYLCASSLQGSYNEQFFGPGTRLTVL.

This clonotype was recorded a few times. The genes are TRBV9 and TRBJ1-3; D remains ambiguous. CDR3 length equals 15 residues. Germline V gene data show CDR1 as SGDLS and CDR2 as YYNGEE. Trimming removed 3 bases from V and 0 bases from J, with 10 bases in between. The CDR3 loop reads CASSGVPSSGNTIYF. CDR3 sequence (DNA): TGTGCCAGCAGCGGGGTTCCTAGCTCTGGAAACACCATATATTTT. The whole variable domain, filled in from reference TRBV9 and TRBJ1-3, reads DSGVTQTPKHLITATGQRVTLRCSPRSGDLSVYWYQQSLDQGLQFLIQYYNGEERAKGNILERFSAQQFPDLHSELNLSSLELGDSALYFCASSGVPSSGNTIYFGEGSWLTVV.

The V and J genes are TRBV21-1 and TRBJ2-6. TRBV21-1 is annotated as a pseudogene. The CDR3 is 16 amino acids. The chain's CDR3 is CASSKGRISGANVLTF. The CDR3 DNA reads as TGTGCCAGCAGCAAAGGTCGGATCTCTGGGGCCAACGTCCTGACTTTC.

The J gene is TRBJ2-3, the V gene TRBV11-2; D may be TRBD2 (6 bases). The V gene lost 5 bases and the J gene lost 0 bases, with 15 bases spanning the gap. Germline V gene data show CDR1 as SGHAT and CDR2 as FQNNGV. The CDR3 sequence is 16 residues long. CDR3 in DNA: TGTGCCAGCAGCCGTCAACTAGCCCATAGCACAGATACGCAGTATTTT. Its protein product is CASSRQLAHSTDTQYF.

This clonotype has more than one count but fewer than ten. V gene TRBV18 combines with J gene TRBJ2-5, with D possibly TRBD2 on 5 matching bases. From germline, CDR1 is KGHSH and CDR2 LQKENI. CDR3 length: 14 amino acids. Deletions cut 1 base from V and 1 base from J, with 7 bases between. In DNA form, the CDR3 reads TGTGCCAGCTCACCACTGGGAGTCCAAGAGACCCAGTACTTC. Protein product: CASSPLGVQETQYF.

The chain recombines TRBV20-1 with TRBJ1-5; tentative D call: TRBD1 (6 bases). Trimming cost V 3 bases and J 3 bases, with 15 bases left between them. From germline, CDR1 is DFQATT and CDR2 SNEGSKA (reference sequence). CDR3 length: 15 residues. The CDR3: CSARPSGQLNQPQHF. CDR3 coding DNA: TGCAGTGCTAGGCCCAGCGGACAGCTCAATCAGCCCCAGCATTTT.

The chain carries TRBV7-2 and TRBJ1-6; D is undetermined. Trimming pared 5 bases from V and 3 bases from J, leaving 11 bases between. The CDR3 covers 15 residues. Per the germline V gene, CDR1 is SGHTA and CDR2 is FQGNSA. CDR3 in DNA: TGTGCCAGCAGCCCGGGAAACCTCTATAATTCACCCCTCCACTTT. It is translated as CASSPGNLYNSPLHF.

J is TRBJ2-3 and V is TRBV7-2; no clear D. There are 14 residues in the CDR3. V lost 1 base, J lost 7 bases, and 12 bases lay in between. The V gene's germline CDR1 is SGHTA and CDR2 FQGNSA. This CDR3 reads CASSLGPSRNTQYF. For the CDR3, the DNA is TGTGCCAGCAGCTTAGGTCCGTCCCGAAATACGCAGTATTTT.

The chain joins TRBV13 to TRBJ2-7; 9 bases align to TRBD1. Germline V gives CDR1 PRHDT, CDR2 FYEKMQ (reference sequence). Trimming at V came to 2 bases and at J to 5 bases, leaving 7 bases not matched to a gene. CDR3 length equals 15 residues. The CDR3 nucleotides read TGTGCCAGCAGCTTATCAGGGACAGGGTTGGACGAGCAGTACTTC. As protein: CASSLSGTGLDEQYF.

This clonotype was counted only a few times. The chain is built from TRBV7-9 and TRBJ2-7, with TRBD2 as a possible D gene (6 bases). The CDR3 totals 15 residues. Per germline, CDR1 SEHNR and CDR2 FQNEAQ (reference sequence). V lost 2 bases and J 4 bases, leaving 15 bases between the germline ends. In nucleotides, the CDR3 is TGTGCCAGCAGCTTATTCTCCGGGAGTGGATACGAGCAGTACTTC. As protein: CASSLFSGSGYEQYF.

V and J are TRBV12-3 or TRBV12-4 and TRBJ1-5; D may be TRBD1 (5 bases). The CDR3 totals 14 residues. V lost 3 bases to trimming and J lost 2 bases, with 8 bases between them. The chain's CDR3 is CASSFQGGNQPQHF. DNA for the CDR3: TGTGCCAGCAGTTTCCAGGGAGGCAATCAGCCCCAGCATTTT.

The chain recombines TRBV28 with TRBJ2-7; 7 nucleotides match TRBD2. This CDR3 region has 15 residues. J lost 3 bases, V lost 3 bases, and 8 bases had no gene match. Germline V gives CDR1 MDHEN, CDR2 SYDVKM. CDR3 loop: CASSLATSAGYEQYF. Here the CDR3 DNA reads TGTGCCAGCAGTTTGGCTACTAGCGCTGGCTACGAGCAGTACTTC.

The sample holds a few counts of this clonotype. The chain employs TRBV28 and TRBJ2-1; TRBD2 matches 15 bases. The CDR3 consists of 17 residues. The V gene's germline CDR1 is MDHEN and CDR2 SYDVKM. V shed 8 bases, J shed 8 bases, and the junction held 13 bases outside the gene matches. The CDR3 spells CASLSRGLAGGMDEQFF. CDR3 nucleotide sequence: TGTGCCAGCCTATCGCGGGGACTAGCGGGAGGCATGGATGAGCAGTTCTTC.

The chain is built from TRBV29-1 and TRBJ2-1; D is possibly TRBD1 (5 bases). Germline V gives CDR1 SQVTM, CDR2 ANQGSEA. The CDR3 has 12 residues. V lost 6 bases to trimming and J lost 8 bases, with 14 bases between them. The CDR3, as DNA: TGCAGCGTGGGGCTGACAGTCGATGAGCAGTTCTTC. It yields the protein CSVGLTVDEQFF.

The chain joins TRBV28 to TRBJ2-7, with 10 bases fitting TRBD2. Germline loops: CDR1 MDHEN, CDR2 SYDVKM. The CDR3 totals 14 residues. V was pared by 6 bases and J by 3 bases, with 5 bases of the junction left unmatched. The CDR3 sequence: CASRASGSNYEQYF. DNA of the CDR3: TGTGCCAGCAGAGCTAGCGGGAGTAACTACGAGCAGTACTTC.